This TCR beta chain derives from a study of blood T cell repertoires in COVID-19. Study information: Both acute and convalescent COVID-19 samples were obtained from the United States, Italy and Spain. The cDNA or gDNA used as material had been derived from T cells, B-cell-depleted T cells, or PBMCs.

Produced via immunoSEQ multiplex PCR; TCRdb's table is partial and in-frame only. This sample has 93,000 or so clones; less than 90% occur once, and the top ten carry 5% to 7.5%. This clone was seen just once. This receptor was taken from a human donor in a cohort sampled during active COVID-19. Sequenced sample: peripheral blood.

DNA of the CDR3: TGCAGCGTTACCGGGACAGGGGACGACTACGAGCAGTACTTC. Amino acids: CSVTGTGDDYEQYF. The chain recombines TRBV29-1 with TRBJ2-7, with 10 bases lining up with TRBD1. The CDR3 extends over 14 amino acids. Losses at the gene ends were 5 bases for V and 3 bases for J; bases not matched to a gene: 7. CDR1 is SQVTM and CDR2 is ANQGSEA in the germline V gene.